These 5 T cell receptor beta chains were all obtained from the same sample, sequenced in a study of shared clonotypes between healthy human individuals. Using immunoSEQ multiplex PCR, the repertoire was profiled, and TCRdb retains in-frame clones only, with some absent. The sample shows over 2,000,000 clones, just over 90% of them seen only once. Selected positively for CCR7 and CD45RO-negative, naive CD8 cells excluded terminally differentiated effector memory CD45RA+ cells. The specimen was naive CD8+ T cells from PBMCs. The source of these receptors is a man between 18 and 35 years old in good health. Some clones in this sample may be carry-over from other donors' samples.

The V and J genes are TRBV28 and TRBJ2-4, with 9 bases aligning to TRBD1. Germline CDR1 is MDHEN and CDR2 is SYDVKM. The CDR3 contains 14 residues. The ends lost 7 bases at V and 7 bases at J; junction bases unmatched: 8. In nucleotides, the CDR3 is TGTGCCAGCACCCTGGCGACAGGGGGGAACATTCAGTACTTC. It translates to CASTLATGGNIQYF.

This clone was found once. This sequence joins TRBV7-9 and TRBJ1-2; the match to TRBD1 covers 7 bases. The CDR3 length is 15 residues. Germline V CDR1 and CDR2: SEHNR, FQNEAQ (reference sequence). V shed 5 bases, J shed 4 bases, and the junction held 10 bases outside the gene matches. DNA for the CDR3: TGTGCCAGCAGCGAGGGGGCAAACCCTGTCTATGGCTACACCTTC. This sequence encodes CASSEGANPVYGYTF.

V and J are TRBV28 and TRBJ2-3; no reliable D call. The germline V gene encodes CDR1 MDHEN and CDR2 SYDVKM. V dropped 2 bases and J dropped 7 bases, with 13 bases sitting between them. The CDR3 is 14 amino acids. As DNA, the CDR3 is TGTGCCAGCAGTTTAAATAGAGACTCTCATACGCAGTATTTT. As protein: CASSLNRDSHTQYF.

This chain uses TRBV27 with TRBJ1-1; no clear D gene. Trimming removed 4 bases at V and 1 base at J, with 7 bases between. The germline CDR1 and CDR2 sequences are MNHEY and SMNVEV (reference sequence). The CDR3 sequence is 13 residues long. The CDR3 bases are TGTGCCAGCAGTTCGATAAGGAACACTGAAGCTTTCTTT. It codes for CASSSIRNTEAFF.

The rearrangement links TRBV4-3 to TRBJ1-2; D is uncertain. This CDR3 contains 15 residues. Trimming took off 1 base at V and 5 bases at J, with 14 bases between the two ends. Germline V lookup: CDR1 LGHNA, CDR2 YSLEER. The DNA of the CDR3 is TGCGCCAGCAGCCAAGTGTCAGGCTTATCGTATGGCTACACCTTC. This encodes CASSQVSGLSYGYTF.